These T cell receptor beta chains were read from a single sample in a study of cytomegalovirus exposure and HLA in healthy donors. Sequencing used immunoSEQ multiplex PCR; TCRdb keeps in-frame clones, though not all of them. In the table there are tens of thousands of clones, 70% to 85% of which are singletons. The source material was PBMCs. The receptors originated from a man aged 30 to 45 in good health and CMV-seronegative. Both conserved end residues are part of each CDR3. D genes are given only for firm matches. Size values are once, few and many counts, or a class for expanded clones, and some rows have none.

d_call j_call v_call clone_size cdr3_nt cdr3_aa
NA TRBJ2-2 TRBV2 NA TGTGCCAGCAGTGGGGACTTATACACCGGGGAGCTGTTTTTT CASSGDLYTGELFF
TRBD2 TRBJ2-1 TRBV7-9 NA TGTGCCAGCAGCGCGGGAGGGCCTGGGTTCTTC CASSAGGPGFF
NA TRBJ2-5 TRBV7-7 NA TGTGCTAGCAGCTTGGGCCGGACAATTCGCCAAGAGACCCAGTACTTC CASSLGRTIRQETQYF
NA TRBJ2-7 TRBV7-2 NA TGTGCCAGCAGCCAAACCCGACTAACCCACGAGCAGTACTTC CASSQTRLTHEQYF
NA TRBJ2-3 TRBV28 NA TGTGCCAGCAGTTTAGGCGGGGCGTCCACAGATACGCAGTATTTT CASSLGGASTDTQYF
TRBD2 TRBJ2-5 TRBV6-1 NA TGTGCCAGCAATCGGCTAGAGCGGGGGGAGACCCAGTACTTC CASNRLERGETQYF
TRBD1 TRBJ2-7 TRBV7-8 NA TGTGCCAGCAGCCCCGCCGGGACAGGGATCTACGAGCAGTACTTC CASSPAGTGIYEQYF
TRBD1 TRBJ1-5 TRBV4-3 few TGCGCCAGCAGCCAAGTTTGGGACAGCCTCAATCAGCCCCAGCATTTT CASSQVWDSLNQPQHF
NA TRBJ2-7 TRBV14 NA TGTGCCAGCAGCCAAGGCTTGGGGAGCGAGCAGTACTTC CASSQGLGSEQYF
TRBD2 TRBJ2-1 TRBV9 NA TGTGCCAGCAGCGTAGACGCTGGCGGGGGGACCTACAATGAGCAGTTCTTC CASSVDAGGGTYNEQFF
TRBD2 TRBJ2-1 TRBV30 NA TGTGCCTGGAGTGGCCGCCTAGCGGGAGGGCCCAATGAGCAGTTCTTC CAWSGRLAGGPNEQFF
NA TRBJ2-5 TRBV5-6 NA TGTGCCAGCAGCTTGAACGGGGTGGCGGAGACCCAGTACTTC CASSLNGVAETQYF
TRBD2 TRBJ2-7 TRBV4-3 NA TGCGCCAGCAGCCCAGCGGGGGGATCCATTCTCTACGAGCAGTACTTC CASSPAGGSILYEQYF
TRBD2 TRBJ2-1 TRBV7-8 NA TGTGCCAGCAGCTTAGCGGGGGGGACTAGCGGGATCAATGAGCAGTTCTTC CASSLAGGTSGINEQFF
TRBD2 TRBJ2-5 TRBV5-1 once TGCGCCAGCAGCGGTACTAAGGGACTAGCGGGGGGCTCGTACCAAGAGACCCAGTACTTC CASSGTKGLAGGSYQETQYF
TRBD2 TRBJ2-1 TRBV6-5 few TGTGCCAGCAGTTACGGGCTAGCGGGAAGGAACAATGAGCAGTTCTTC CASSYGLAGRNNEQFF
TRBD1 TRBJ2-5 TRBV7-9 NA TGTGCCAGCAGCTTAGTAGGGGGCGCAGAGACCCAGTACTTC CASSLVGGAETQYF
TRBD2 TRBJ2-2 TRBV5-4 few TGTTCCACCGGCACCCAGCGGGAGTTTCACGGGGAGCTGTTTTTT CSTGTQREFHGELFF